This TCR beta chain was retrieved from a study of blood T cells in healthy people across ages. As concerns this clonotype: Antigen specificity is unknown.

Using a J-beta primer mix together with a sample-barcoded 5' primer, a second PCR was run for about 6 to 12 cycles. CDR3-containing paired-end reads numbered at least 2.5 million in each sample. TCRdb independently ran MiXCR on the 5' RACE reads; one entry per CDR3 protein. In the table there are approximately 1.5 million distinct CDR3 sequences, roughly 43% of which are singletons. Per germline, CDR1 SGHAT and CDR2 FQNNGV. The CDR3 consists of 19 residues. Study results and caveats: Reliance upon unsorted PBMCs precluded definitive naive versus antigen-experienced comparison.

The sample taken for sequencing was blood. The chain carries TRBV11-2 and TRBJ2-1, with 12 bases matching TRBD2. The last part of the DNA fits TRBJ2-7 better; the J call may be wrong. This TCR came from a woman aged 18-29 years in good health. The CDR3 loop reads CASSLVAGLAGGFYNEQYF. DNA of the CDR3: TGTGCCAGCAGCTTAGTGGCGGGGCTAGCGGGAGGGTTCTACAATGAGCAGTACTTC.